The 12 T cell receptor beta chains given below trace back to one sample, sequenced in a study of a mutant IDH1 vaccine in newly diagnosed glioma (dated by TCRdb to the early 2020s). Preparation of the library involved the immunoSEQ multiplex PCR assay. Imported from immuneACCESS, the table was reduced by TCRdb to in-frame sequences with V and J called. These copies leave out some clones; in studies compared against another copy, an unresolved V gene accounts for under half, and the cause of the remainder is not known. This sample comprises more than 55,000 clones, roughly 82% of them detected only once. The top ten hold 3.1% of the sample. These receptors lack a known antigen. Read against the paper, the sample's time point label means: week 5, during vaccination. Each vaccine dose was 300 ug of a 20-mer mutant IDH1 peptide in Montanide, given subcutaneously with topical imiquimod. The sequenced sample was PBMCs, obtained from a glioma patient whose treatment included an IDH1 peptide vaccine. The receptors shown here come from a woman younger than 30 with glioma. Some clones in this sample may be carry-over from other donors' samples.

CDR3 nucleotide sequence: TGCGCCAGCAGCCATCCTCCGGGACATGCGAACACCGGGGAGCTGTTTTTT. Its protein product is CASSHPPGHANTGELFF. The chain combines TRBV4-3 with TRBJ2-2; perhaps TRBD1 as D (6 bases). Looked up from germline, CDR1 is LGHNA and CDR2 is YSLEER. With 3 bases removed from V and 0 bases from J, the gap between germline ends came to 14 bases. The CDR3 has 17 residues.

The chain uses TRBV25-1 and TRBJ2-7; D is uncertain. Trimming left V 9 bases short and J 2 bases short, with 11 bases between. Germline CDR1 is MGHDK and CDR2 is SYGVNS. The CDR3 spans 12 residues. The CDR3 nucleotides are TGTGCCAGTTTATACCTCCCCTACGAGCAGTACTTC. It codes for CASLYLPYEQYF.

This chain links TRBV9 with TRBJ1-1, with D perhaps TRBD1 (6 bases). The CDR3 sequence is 16 residues long. V was trimmed by 4 bases and J by 5 bases, leaving 21 bases between them. The V gene's germline CDR1 is SGDLS and CDR2 YYNGEE. The CDR3 sequence: CASSPRGGRGRTEAFF. CDR3 nucleotide sequence: TGTGCCAGCAGCCCAAGGGGGGGCAGGGGAAGAACTGAAGCTTTCTTT.

The chain carries TRBV2 and TRBJ1-2, with a tentative D call TRBD1 (6 bases). With 3 bases removed from V and 4 bases from J, the gap between germline ends came to 12 bases. The CDR3 runs 14 residues. The germline V gene encodes CDR1 SNHLY and CDR2 FYNNEI. In DNA form, the CDR3 reads TGTGCCAGCAGTGAGAGGACAGCCACCTATGGCTACACCTTC. It translates to CASSERTATYGYTF.

This clone was observed a few times. The CDR3 sequence is CASSARLADTGELFF. The DNA for the CDR3 is TGTGCCAGCAGCGCACGACTAGCGGACACCGGGGAGCTGTTTTTT. The J gene is TRBJ2-2, the V gene TRBV9; 9 bases are a match to TRBD2. The germline CDR1 and CDR2 sequences are SGDLS and YYNGEE. CDR3 length: 15 amino acids. V was pared by 3 bases and J by 3 bases, with 3 bases of the junction left unmatched.

In this sample, this clone turned up a few times. This rearrangement joins TRBV7-2 to TRBJ2-5, with 8 positions matching TRBD2. The CDR3 extends over 13 amino acids. The trim removed 5 bases at V and 5 bases at J, leaving 4 bases unmatched. Germline V gene lookup returns CDR1 SGHTA and CDR2 FQGNSA. The CDR3 sequence: CASSLSGEETQYF. The CDR3 DNA sequence: TGTGCCAGCAGCCTTAGCGGGGAGGAGACCCAGTACTTC.

The V gene is TRBV7-9, the J gene TRBJ1-4; 12 bases match TRBD1. Trimming at V came to 1 base and at J to 5 bases, leaving 5 bases not matched to a gene. This CDR3 has 17 residues. CDR1 is SEHNR and CDR2 is FQNEAQ in the germline V gene (reference sequence). This CDR3 reads CASSLGDRGRRNEKLFF. The CDR3 region has the DNA TGTGCCAGCAGCTTAGGGGACAGGGGGCGGAGGAATGAAAAACTGTTTTTT.

The V gene is TRBV30, the J gene TRBJ1-1, with unresolved D. From germline, CDR1 is GTSNPN and CDR2 SVGIG (reference sequence). This CDR3 is built from 12 residues. V dropped 8 bases and J dropped 5 bases, with 15 bases sitting between them. The CDR3 region is CAGSGRGTEAFF. CDR3 nucleotides: TGTGCCGGCAGCGGGCGAGGTACTGAAGCTTTCTTT.

This chain connects TRBV7-8 to TRBJ2-7; TRBD1 aligns across 10 bases. Germline CDR1 SGHVS, CDR2 FQNEAQ. J was trimmed by 10 bases and V by 4 bases; bases with no gene match: 13. The CDR3 is made up of 15 amino acids. DNA for the CDR3: TGTGCCAGCAGCTCTAGCGGAGGGACAGGGGTCGTTCAGTACTTC. Encoded protein: CASSSSGGTGVVQYF.

The CDR3 protein is CASRTGLMNTEAFF. CDR3 DNA sequence: TGCGCCAGCAGAACAGGGCTCATGAACACTGAAGCTTTCTTT. This chain connects TRBV5-1 to TRBJ1-1; a weak D match, TRBD1 (6 bases). In germline, CDR1 is SGHRS, CDR2 YFSETQ. V lost 5 bases and J lost 0, with 11 bases in between. The CDR3 runs 14 residues.

This sequence joins TRBV27 and TRBJ1-2, with 9 bases identical to TRBD1. The ends lost 4 bases at V and 2 bases at J; junction bases unmatched: 2. The germline CDR1 and CDR2 sequences are MNHEY and SMNVEV (reference sequence). The CDR3 has 14 residues. CDR3 residues: CASSSGTGNYGYTF. Written as DNA, the CDR3 is TGTGCCAGCAGTTCCGGGACAGGGAACTATGGCTACACCTTC.

The J gene is TRBJ1-5, the V gene TRBV7-9; D ambiguous. The germline gives CDR1 SEHNR, CDR2 FQNEAQ (reference sequence). There are 11 residues in the CDR3. Trimming left V 1 base short and J 7 bases short, with 2 bases between. The CDR3 region is CASSLVQPQHF. The CDR3 DNA sequence: TGTGCCAGCAGCTTAGTGCAGCCCCAGCATTTT.